This TCR beta chain was captured in a study of blood T cells in healthy people across ages. This CDR3 is built from 17 residues. From germline, CDR1 is MNHNS and CDR2 SASEGT. V was pared by 1 base and J by 0 bases, with 15 bases between. Study results and caveats: Naive and antigen-experienced cells were not separated, limiting conclusive comparison. With donor CMV status unknown, expanded clonotype changes were possibly confounded.

The use of a sample-barcoded 5' primer and a J-beta primer mix characterized a second PCR of roughly 7 to 11 cycles. TCRdb processed the 5' RACE reads anew with MiXCR; each CDR3 protein has one entry. The table records about 580,000 distinct CDR3 sequences, less than 60% of them present only once. There were at least 5.5 micrograms of total RNA extracted from every sample. Note on this clonotype: What it binds is unknown.

The rearrangement links TRBV6-1 to TRBJ1-1; possibly TRBD1 for D (6 bases). The receptor comes from an older man in good health. Sequenced input: blood. For the CDR3, the DNA is TGTGCCAGCAGTGAAGGCTGGGACACATATATGAACACTGAAGCTTTCTTT. Translation: CASSEGWDTYMNTEAFF.